Shown below are 16 T cell receptor beta chains from a single sample sequenced in a study of blood T cell repertoires in COVID-19. Method: immunoSEQ multiplex PCR; TCRdb's copy keeps in-frame clones and lacks some. The sample holds 150,000 to 200,000 clones; 88% are singletons and the top ten take 4% to 5.5%. The specimen sequenced was peripheral blood. These receptor sequences come from a human donor in a cohort sampled during active COVID-19.

The genes are TRBV7-6 and TRBJ2-7; 8 bases agree with TRBD2. Germline-derived CDR1 and CDR2 are SGHVS and FNYEAQ. The ends lost 5 bases at V and 0 bases at J; junction bases unmatched: 6. This CDR3 has 15 amino acids. The DNA for the CDR3 is TGTGCCAGCAGCCCAATAGCGGGGAGCTCCTACGAGCAGTACTTC. Translation: CASSPIAGSSYEQYF.

This CDR3 reads CASSLGQFSNQPQHF. The CDR3 region has the DNA TGTGCCAGCAGCTTGGGACAGTTTAGCAATCAGCCCCAGCATTTT. The chain has TRBV5-6 and TRBJ1-5; D is perhaps TRBD1 (5 bases). V lost 0 bases and J lost 0, with 7 bases in between. CDR1 is SGHDT and CDR2 is YYEEEE in the germline V gene. This CDR3 region has 15 residues.

The chain joins TRBV11-2 to TRBJ2-7, with D maybe TRBD1 (5 bases). Trimming stripped 2 bases from V and 3 bases from J, with 11 bases between. The CDR3 runs 14 residues. The germline gives CDR1 SGHAT, CDR2 FQNNGV. CDR3 in amino acids: CASSLRQGNYEQYF. CDR3 DNA: TGTGCCAGCAGCTTAAGGCAGGGCAACTACGAGCAGTACTTC.

This clone is a singleton in its sample. The genes are TRBV28 and TRBJ2-1; perhaps TRBD2 as D (7 bases). The CDR3 runs 13 residues. Germline values: CDR1 MDHEN, CDR2 SYDVKM. The V end was cut by 7 bases, the J end by 10 bases, with 17 bases between. This CDR3 reads CASTPPWGGEQFF. Here the CDR3 DNA reads TGTGCCAGCACCCCTCCTTGGGGGGGCGAGCAGTTCTTC.

This chain connects TRBV5-6 to TRBJ1-3; D possibly corresponds to TRBD1 (6 bases). The CDR3 spans 15 residues. Germline V gene lookup returns CDR1 SGHDT and CDR2 YYEEEE. V lost 3 bases to trimming and J lost 3 bases, with 13 bases between them. The chain's CDR3 is CASSSLQGGGNTIYF. The CDR3 DNA sequence: TGTGCCAGCAGCTCGCTACAGGGCGGTGGAAACACCATATATTTT.

This sequence joins TRBV5-1 and TRBJ2-7, with D possibly matching TRBD2 (5 bases). Trimming removed 3 bases at V and 2 bases at J, with 15 bases between. The CDR3 extends over 15 amino acids. Germline V gene lookup returns CDR1 SGHRS and CDR2 YFSETQ. CDR3 coding DNA: TGCGCCAGCAGCTCGGGGAACTACGGAGCCTACGAGCAGTACTTC. Translating it yields CASSSGNYGAYEQYF. The variable domain in full, with the rest retrieved from reference TRBV5-1 and TRBJ2-7, is KAGVTQTPRYLIKTRGQQVTLSCSPISGHRSVSWYQQTPGQGLQFLFEYFSETQRNKGNFPGRFSGRQFSNSRSEMNVSTLELGDSALYLCASSSGNYGAYEQYFGPGTRLTVT.

The genes are TRBV30 and TRBJ1-3; a possible D gene is TRBD1 (6 bases). Per the germline V gene, CDR1 is GTSNPN and CDR2 is SVGIG (reference sequence). The CDR3 consists of 18 residues. The V end was cut by 0 bases, the J end by 1 base, with 19 bases between. The CDR3 loop is CAWSVFFGTRGSGNTIYF. The CDR3, as DNA: TGTGCCTGGAGTGTGTTTTTTGGTACGAGGGGGTCTGGAAACACCATATATTTT. The whole variable domain, remainder taken from reference TRBV30 and TRBJ1-3, is SQTIHQWPATLVQPVGSPLSLECTVEGTSNPNLYWYRQAAGRGLQLLFYSVGIGQISSEVPQNLSASRPQDRQFILSSKKLLLSDSGFYLCAWSVFFGTRGSGNTIYFGEGSWLTVV.

The V and J genes are TRBV6-5 and TRBJ2-1; 11 bases are a match to TRBD1. J lost 8 bases, V lost 5 bases, and 8 bases had no gene match. This CDR3 has 15 residues. Looked up from germline, CDR1 is MNHEY and CDR2 is SVGAGI. In nucleotides, the CDR3 is TGTGCCAGCAGTCTAACCGGGACAGGGGGACATGAGCAGTTCTTC. This translates into CASSLTGTGGHEQFF.

This chain uses TRBV18 with TRBJ1-2; 7 positions match TRBD1. The germline CDR1 and CDR2 sequences are KGHSH and LQKENI. With V trimmed by 3 bases and J by 4 bases, 5 bases remained unmatched. This CDR3 has 14 amino acids. The CDR3: CASSPNRGSYGYTF. CDR3 sequence (DNA): TGTGCCAGCTCACCGAACAGGGGCAGCTATGGCTACACCTTC.

The chain carries TRBV28 and TRBJ2-7; TRBD1 aligns across 10 bases. Germline-derived CDR1 and CDR2 are MDHEN and SYDVKM. V trimming: 7 bases; J trimming: 1 base; junction bases outside the gene matches: 7. The CDR3 runs to 15 residues. CDR3 nucleotide sequence: TGTGCCAGCAAGACAGGGGGCGTTTCTTCCTACGAGCAGTACTTC. Residues: CASKTGGVSSYEQYF.

The chain carries TRBV28 and TRBJ1-4, with a weak D call TRBD1 (5 bases). The germline CDR1 and CDR2 sequences are MDHEN and SYDVKM. The CDR3 covers 16 residues. V lost 7 bases to trimming and J lost 7 bases, with 22 bases between them. The CDR3 is CASTPRFGDWGEKLFF. The CDR3 DNA follows: TGTGCCAGCACCCCCCGATTCGGGGACTGGGGTGAAAAACTGTTTTTT.

CDR3 protein: CASAREENYSPLHF. The DNA for the CDR3 is TGCGCCAGTGCCAGGGAGGAAAATTATTCACCCCTCCACTTT. The chain employs TRBV4-1 and TRBJ1-6, with D maybe TRBD1 (5 bases). The CDR3 has 14 residues. Trimming left V 9 bases short and J 8 bases short, with 17 bases between. Germline V gene lookup returns CDR1 MGHRA and CDR2 YSYEKL.

The rearrangement links TRBV5-1 to TRBJ2-7; 9 positions agree with TRBD1. Germline CDR1 and CDR2: SGHRS and YFSETQ. The CDR3 spans 14 residues. The J segment lost 4 bases and the V segment lost 5 bases, leaving 7 bases of the junction unmatched. CDR3 amino acids: CASRRTGVIYEQYF. CDR3 DNA: TGCGCCAGCAGAAGGACAGGGGTTATTTACGAGCAGTACTTC. Full variable domain (missing parts from reference TRBV5-1 and TRBJ2-7): KAGVTQTPRYLIKTRGQQVTLSCSPISGHRSVSWYQQTPGQGLQFLFEYFSETQRNKGNFPGRFSGRQFSNSRSEMNVSTLELGDSALYLCASRRTGVIYEQYFGPGTRLTVT.

This CDR3 reads CASSVGQGTETQYF. The DNA for the CDR3 is TGTGCCAGCAGCGTAGGACAGGGAACAGAGACCCAGTACTTC. V is TRBV9 and J is TRBJ2-5; 7 bases fit TRBD1. The germline V gene has CDR1 SGDLS and CDR2 YYNGEE. The V segment lost 0 bases and the J segment 4 bases; nucleotides outside the gene matches: 3. This CDR3 spans 14 amino acids.

This clone has more than one count but fewer than ten. The V gene is TRBV5-4, the J gene TRBJ2-7; D is undetermined. CDR1 and CDR2 from the germline V gene are SGHNT and YYREEE (reference sequence). Trimming shortened V by 1 base and J by 3 bases, and 8 bases separated the two germline ends. The CDR3 length is 13 residues. CDR3 nucleotide sequence: TGTGCCAGCAGCTTGAATCGCGGCTACGAGCAGTACTTC. Translation: CASSLNRGYEQYF.

The chain links TRBV4-3 to TRBJ2-2; 10 nucleotides line up with TRBD2. Trimming removed 0 bases from V and 5 bases from J; junction bases left unmatched: 6. Germline assignment: CDR1 LGHNA and CDR2 YSLEER. The CDR3 sequence is 17 residues long. The CDR3 loop is CASSQELAGGGTGELFF. The DNA of the CDR3 is TGCGCCAGCAGCCAAGAGTTAGCGGGGGGTGGGACCGGGGAGCTGTTTTTT.